This TCR beta chain was profiled in a study of cytomegalovirus exposure and HLA in healthy donors. CDR3 length: 16 amino acids. Trimming cost V 3 bases and J 5 bases; bases outside gene matches: 11. Germline V lookup: CDR1 LNHDA, CDR2 SQIVND (reference sequence). It was with 60 Vbeta and 13 Jbeta primers that the PCR ran. TCRdb's copy holds only in-frame clones and misses some; the assay was immunoSEQ multiplex PCR. This sample's clone table lists about 200,000 clones. This chain uses TRBV19 with TRBJ2-7; 9 nucleotides agree with TRBD1. The origin of this receptor is a boy aged 10-17 years in good health and CMV-seronegative. The sequencing input was PBMCs. CDR3 region: CASSIGVRDRDHEQYF. The CDR3 DNA is TGTGCCAGTAGTATCGGAGTGCGGGACAGGGACCACGAGCAGTACTTC.